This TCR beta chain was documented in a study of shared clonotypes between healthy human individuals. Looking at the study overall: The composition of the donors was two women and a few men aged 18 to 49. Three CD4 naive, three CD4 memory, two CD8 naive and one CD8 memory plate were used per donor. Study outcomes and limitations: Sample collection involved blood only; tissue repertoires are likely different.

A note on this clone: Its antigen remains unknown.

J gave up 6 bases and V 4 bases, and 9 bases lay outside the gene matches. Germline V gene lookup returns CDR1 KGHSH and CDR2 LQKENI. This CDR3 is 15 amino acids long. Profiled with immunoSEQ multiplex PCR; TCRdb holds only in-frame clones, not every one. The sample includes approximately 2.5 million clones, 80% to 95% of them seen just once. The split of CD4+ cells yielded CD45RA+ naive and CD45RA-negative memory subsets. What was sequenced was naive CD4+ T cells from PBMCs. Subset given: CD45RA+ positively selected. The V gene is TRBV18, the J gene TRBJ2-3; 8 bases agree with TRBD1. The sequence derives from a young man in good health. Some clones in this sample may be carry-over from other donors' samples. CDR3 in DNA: TGTGCCAGCTCACAAGACAGGGGCGGAGGGGATACGCAGTATTTT. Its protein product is CASSQDRGGGDTQYF.